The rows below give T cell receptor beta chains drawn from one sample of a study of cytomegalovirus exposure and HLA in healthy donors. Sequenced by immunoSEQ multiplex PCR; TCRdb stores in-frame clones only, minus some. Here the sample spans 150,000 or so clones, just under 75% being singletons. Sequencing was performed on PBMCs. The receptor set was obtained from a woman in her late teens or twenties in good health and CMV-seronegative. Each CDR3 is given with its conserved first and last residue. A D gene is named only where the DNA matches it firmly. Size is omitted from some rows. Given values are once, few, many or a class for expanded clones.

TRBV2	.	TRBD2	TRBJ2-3	TGTGCCAGCACCGGGACTAGCGAGACCCTAGATACAGATACGCAGTATTTT	CASTGTSETLDTDTQYF
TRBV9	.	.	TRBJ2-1	TGTGCCAGCAGCGGCGGAAGCTCCTACAATGAGCAGTTCTTC	CASSGGSSYNEQFF
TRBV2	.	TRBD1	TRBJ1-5	TGTGCCAGCAGCTCGGGACAGGGTAGTCAGCCCCAGCATTTT	CASSSGQGSQPQHF
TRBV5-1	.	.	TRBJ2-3	TGCGCCAGCAGCCTCACAGAGATTAGCACAGATACGCAGTATTTT	CASSLTEISTDTQYF
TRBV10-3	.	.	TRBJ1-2	TGTGCCATCAGTGGGTCTAAACAGGGAAATGGCTACACCTTC	CAISGSKQGNGYTF
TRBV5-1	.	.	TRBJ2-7	TGCGCCAGCAGCTTGGCCAGCAACAGTAAAGAGCAGTACTTC	CASSLASNSKEQYF
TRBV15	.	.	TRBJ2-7	TGTGCCACCAGCATCAGGACAGGAGGGGGGACCGAGCAGTACTTC	CATSIRTGGGTEQYF
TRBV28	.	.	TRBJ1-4	TGTGCCAGCAGTTTTTTTGGCCAGGGAAGGGAAAAACTGTTTTTT	CASSFFGQGREKLFF
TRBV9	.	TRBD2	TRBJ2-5	TGTGCCAGCAGCCCTCCGGTGACTAGCTTGGAGACCCAGTACTTC	CASSPPVTSLETQYF
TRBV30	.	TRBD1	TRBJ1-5	TGTGCCTGGACGTCGGACAGGGGACAGCCCCAGCATTTT	CAWTSDRGQPQHF
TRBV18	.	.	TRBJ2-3	TGTGCCAGCTCACCACCTGTAGTAACAGATACGCAGTATTTT	CASSPPVVTDTQYF
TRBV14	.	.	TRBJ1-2	TGTGCCAGCAGCCAAGCGCAACAGTCGTTTGGCTACACCTTC	CASSQAQQSFGYTF
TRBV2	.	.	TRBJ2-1	TGTGCCAGCAGAGCCGACAGTTACAATGAGCAGTTCTTC	CASRADSYNEQFF
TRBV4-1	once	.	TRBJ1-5	TGCGCCAGCAGCCAAGATTGGGCGACAGGTTCGAATCAGCCCCAGCATTTT	CASSQDWATGSNQPQHF
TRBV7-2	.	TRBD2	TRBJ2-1	TGTGCCAGCAGCGGCGGGACTAGCGGGACGTCCTTGTACAATGAGCAGTTCTTC	CASSGGTSGTSLYNEQFF
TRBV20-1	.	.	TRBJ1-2	TGCAGTGCTGTCGGGGTGGCTGGCTACACCTTC	CSAVGVAGYTF
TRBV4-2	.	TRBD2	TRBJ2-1	TGTGCCAGCAGCCAAGAGGAAGCGGGGGTCTACAATGAGCAGTTCTTC	CASSQEEAGVYNEQFF
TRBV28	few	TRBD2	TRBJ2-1	TGTGCCAGCAGCCTAGGGGAGGGTGAAACCGATGAGCAGTTCTTC	CASSLGEGETDEQFF
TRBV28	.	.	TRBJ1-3	TGTGCCAGCAGCCCGGCGGGCTCTGGAAACACCATATATTTT	CASSPAGSGNTIYF
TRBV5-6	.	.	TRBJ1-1	TGTGCCAGCAGCCTAGCGAGGGGTTACACTGAAGCTTTCTTT	CASSLARGYTEAFF
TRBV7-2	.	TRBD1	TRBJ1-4	TGTGCCAGCAGCCCCGACAGGGGGGGTGAAAAACTGTTTTTT	CASSPDRGGEKLFF
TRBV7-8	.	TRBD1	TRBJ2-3	TGTGCCAGCAGAATGACAGGGGGTGGCACAGATACGCAGTATTTT	CASRMTGGGTDTQYF
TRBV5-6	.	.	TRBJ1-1	TGTGCCAGCAGCTTGGGCATACGGGACACTGAAGCTTTCTTT	CASSLGIRDTEAFF
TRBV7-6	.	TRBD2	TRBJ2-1	TGTGCCAGCAGCCTAGGGGCGGGGGCCTACAATGAGCAGTTCTTC	CASSLGAGAYNEQFF
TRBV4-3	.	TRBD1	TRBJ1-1	TGCGCCAGCAGCCAAGAATTCGCGACAGGGGGAGAAGCTTTCTTT	CASSQEFATGGEAFF
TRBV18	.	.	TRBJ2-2	TGTGCCAGCTCACCTCCTACCGGGGAGCTGTTTTTT	CASSPPTGELFF
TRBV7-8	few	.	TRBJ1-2	TGTGCCAGCAGCCAAGGGCCCAGGGTTAGTAACTATGGCTACACCTTC	CASSQGPRVSNYGYTF
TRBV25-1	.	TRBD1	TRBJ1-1	TGTGCCAGCAGTGGACAGGGGGCAACTGAAGCTTTCTTT	CASSGQGATEAFF
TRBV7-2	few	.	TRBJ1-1	TGTGCCAGCAGCTTACCCTCCGGGACAATGAACACTGAAGCTTTCTTT	CASSLPSGTMNTEAFF
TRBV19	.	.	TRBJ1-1	TGTGCCAGTTTCAAACGGGGTTTGAGCGCTGAAGCTTTCTTT	CASFKRGLSAEAFF
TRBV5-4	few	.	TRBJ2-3	TGTGCCAGCAGCTTGATGGCAGGTAACCCCACAGATACGCAGTATTTT	CASSLMAGNPTDTQYF
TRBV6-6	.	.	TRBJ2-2	TGTGCCAGCAGTTACGAGGGACAACTCCACGGGGAGCTGTTTTTT	CASSYEGQLHGELFF
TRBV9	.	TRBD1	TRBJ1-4	TGTGCCAGCAGCGTAGGAGGAGGGGACAGGGGGTTGGCCTTTGAAAAACTGTTTTTT	CASSVGGGDRGLAFEKLFF
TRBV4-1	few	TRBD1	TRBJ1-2	TGCGCCAGCAGCCAAGACCACAGGGGTAATACGTGGGGCTACACCTTC	CASSQDHRGNTWGYTF
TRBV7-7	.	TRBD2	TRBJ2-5	TGTGCCAGCAGCCCGGGGGGGGAAGAGACCCAGTACTTC	CASSPGGEETQYF
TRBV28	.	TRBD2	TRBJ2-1	TGTGCCAGCAGGGAAGGACTAGCGGGGGGGCTAGCTGAGCAGTTCTTC	CASREGLAGGLAEQFF
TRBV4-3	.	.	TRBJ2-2	TGCGCCAGCAGCCAAGGTCCAACAGGGAGCACCGGGGAGCTGTTTTTT	CASSQGPTGSTGELFF
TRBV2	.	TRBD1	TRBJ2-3	TGTGCCAGCAGTGGACAGGGGGGGACAGATACGCAGTATTTT	CASSGQGGTDTQYF
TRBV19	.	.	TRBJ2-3	TGTGCCAGTAGTATGGGGGAGGCCGGGGCAGATACGCAGTATTTT	CASSMGEAGADTQYF
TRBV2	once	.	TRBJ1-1	TGTGCCAGCAGTGATCCGGGGTGGAACACTGAAGCTTTCTTT	CASSDPGWNTEAFF
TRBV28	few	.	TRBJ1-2	TGTGCCAGCAGTTGGGCAGGACAACGACCTGGCTACACCTTC	CASSWAGQRPGYTF